Reported below is one T cell receptor (beta chain). Antigen: not known. The data were obtained in a study of cytomegalovirus exposure and HLA in healthy donors. General observations from the study: In vitro experiments confirmed that three CMV-associated chains were specific for CMV antigens. For most TCR beta V segments, an earlier analysis put the productive rate at about 87% or about 30% of the time. Some V segments could not be told apart, so they were left out, TRBV6-2 and TRBV6-3 among them. Cytomegalovirus status was reportedly diagnosed by the classifier with high sensitivity and specificity.

In the PCR, 60 Vbeta and 13 Jbeta primers were used. Repertoires were generated with immunoSEQ multiplex PCR, while TCRdb's copy carries only in-frame clones and drops some. The table lists under 130,000 clones, around 75% of them singletons. V was pared by 8 bases and J by 2 bases, with 12 bases between. Germline V gene sequence: CDR1 LNHDA, CDR2 SQIVND (reference sequence). The CDR3 is 14 residues long. This sequence joins TRBV19 and TRBJ2-2, with D perhaps matching TRBD2 (6 bases). Sequences were obtained from PBMCs. This receptor was taken from a man aged 35 to 55 in good health and CMV-seronegative. CDR3 region: CASDGLTNTGELFF. The CDR3 coding sequence is TGTGCCAGTGACGGACTAACCAACACCGGGGAGCTGTTTTTT.